The 14 T cell receptor beta chains listed next were all sequenced from one sample in a study of OX40 agonist ivuxolimab in advanced cancers. Preparation of the library involved the immunoSEQ multiplex PCR assay. TCRdb took over this immuneACCESS table, retaining in-frame rearrangements with V and J assigned. Such tables are incomplete; in checked studies, under half of the missing clones stem from an unresolved V gene, and the remainder is unexplained. The sample table records tens of thousands of clones; 65% to 90% of these occur just once. The ten largest account for about 0.75% of the sample. Sequencing was performed on CD4+ or CD8+ T cells sorted from blood, taken in a trial of the OX40 agonist ivuxolimab. Every receptor here comes from an adult with an advanced solid tumor such as melanoma, head and neck, liver or kidney cancer.

The CDR3 DNA follows: TGTGCCAGCAGCACTAACAGGGTGGGTGGCTACACCTTC. Translation: CASSTNRVGGYTF. V and J are TRBV28 and TRBJ1-2; the D gene is possibly TRBD1 (6 bases). The CDR3 consists of 13 residues. Germline-derived CDR1 and CDR2 are MDHEN and SYDVKM. V lost 6 bases and J 7 bases, leaving 15 bases between the germline ends.

V and J are TRBV6-5 and TRBJ1-1; 12 nucleotides align to TRBD1. In germline, CDR1 is MNHEY, CDR2 SVGAGI. V trimming: 5 bases; J trimming: 5 bases; junction bases outside the gene matches: 6. The CDR3 spans 15 residues. CDR3 loop: CASSIGTGGGTEAFF. CDR3 sequence (DNA): TGTGCCAGCAGTATAGGGACAGGGGGCGGTACTGAAGCTTTCTTT.

The chain employs TRBV5-1 and TRBJ2-3; 12 positions match TRBD2. The V gene end was trimmed by 0 bases and the J gene end by 4 bases; junction bases not matched to a gene: 3. This CDR3 has 16 residues. Germline CDR1 and CDR2: SGHRS and YFSETQ. This CDR3 reads CASSLVASGGADTQYF. As DNA, the CDR3 is TGCGCCAGCAGCTTGGTGGCTAGCGGGGGGGCAGATACGCAGTATTTT. Looking up the rest from reference TRBV5-1 and TRBJ2-3 gives the full variable domain: KAGVTQTPRYLIKTRGQQVTLSCSPISGHRSVSWYQQTPGQGLQFLFEYFSETQRNKGNFPGRFSGRQFSNSRSEMNVSTLELGDSALYLCASSLVASGGADTQYFGPGTRLTVL.

The V gene is TRBV5-5, the J gene TRBJ2-6; TRBD1 might be the D (5 bases). This CDR3 has 19 residues. Trimming removed 4 bases from V and 0 bases from J, with 20 bases in between. Germline values: CDR1 SGHKS, CDR2 YYEKEE (reference sequence). This chain's CDR3 is CASSNLQGQATSGANVLTF. The CDR3 DNA sequence: TGTGCCAGCAGCAACCTTCAGGGCCAAGCTACCTCTGGGGCCAACGTCCTGACTTTC.

V usage is TRBV2 and J usage is TRBJ2-5; D might be TRBD1 or TRBD2, each matching 5 bases. With 4 bases removed from V and 3 bases from J, the gap between germline ends came to 12 bases. The CDR3 has 14 amino acids. Germline loops: CDR1 SNHLY, CDR2 FYNNEI. The CDR3 sequence: CASSAGASEETQYF. CDR3 nucleotides: TGTGCCAGCAGTGCCGGGGCCAGTGAAGAGACCCAGTACTTC. The whole variable domain, filled in from reference TRBV2 and TRBJ2-5, reads EPEVTQTPSHQVTQMGQEVILRCVPISNHLYFYWYRQILGQKVEFLVSFYNNEISEKSEIFDDQFSVERPDGSNFTLKIRSTKLEDSAMYFCASSAGASEETQYFGPGTRLLVL.

This rearrangement joins TRBV28 to TRBJ1-1, with D hard to call. Germline-derived CDR1 and CDR2 are MDHEN and SYDVKM. Trimming shortened V by 6 bases and J by 4 bases, and 24 bases separated the two germline ends. The CDR3 totals 17 residues. CDR3 in DNA: TGTGCCAGCAGCCCTCAACACCCGGGAGGCGCACGCACTGAAGCTTTCTTT. It encodes CASSPQHPGGARTEAFF.

The rearrangement uses TRBV19 and TRBJ2-5; 8 bases map to TRBD1. This CDR3 is 15 amino acids long. The germline gives CDR1 LNHDA, CDR2 SQIVND (reference sequence). V lost 3 bases to trimming and J lost 5 bases; unmatched junction nucleotides: 8. CDR3 region: CASSIRDRGAETQYF. As DNA, the CDR3 is TGTGCCAGTAGTATTAGAGACAGGGGCGCGGAGACCCAGTACTTC.

The gene calls are TRBV10-1 and TRBJ2-2; no clear D gene. Germline V gene sequence: CDR1 WNHNN, CDR2 SYGVQD (reference sequence). The CDR3 length is 14 residues. V gave up 6 bases and J gave up 3 bases, with 11 bases separating them. The CDR3, as DNA: TGCGCCAGCAGCGCCCAGCAGTACACCGGGGAGCTGTTTTTT. Its translation is CASSAQQYTGELFF.

The chain has TRBV2 and TRBJ1-1; the D is unclear. The germline gives CDR1 SNHLY, CDR2 FYNNEI. Trimming shortened V by 7 bases and J by 0 bases, and 9 bases separated the two germline ends. The CDR3 loop spans 13 amino acids. The CDR3 here is CASKVTLNTEAFF. The CDR3 DNA sequence: TGTGCCAGCAAGGTGACCCTGAACACTGAAGCTTTCTTT.

V and J are TRBV19 and TRBJ1-5, with D unclear. In germline, CDR1 is LNHDA, CDR2 SQIVND (reference sequence). The CDR3 has 16 amino acids. The V end was cut by 5 bases, the J end by 1 base, with 15 bases between. CDR3 in DNA: TGTGCCAGTAGTGAATCTCCGGGATTCAGCAATCAGCCCCAGCATTTT. Protein: CASSESPGFSNQPQHF.

The V gene is TRBV2, the J gene TRBJ2-5; D is unclear. Germline CDR1 reads SNHLY; CDR2 reads FYNNEI. Trimming left V 2 bases short and J 7 bases short, with 8 bases between. This CDR3 is 12 amino acids long. The chain's CDR3 is CASSELVRTQYF. CDR3 bases: TGTGCCAGCAGTGAACTAGTCCGGACCCAGTACTTC.

This sequence joins TRBV19 and TRBJ2-1, with TRBD2 matching 9 bases. The J segment lost 8 bases and the V segment lost 9 bases, leaving 14 bases of the junction unmatched. This CDR3 has 15 amino acids. CDR1 and CDR2 from the germline V gene are LNHDA and SQIVND (reference sequence). The CDR3 DNA follows: TGTGCCAGCGGACGCGGCGGGGGGGCCTTCGATGAGCAGTTCTTC. Its translation: CASGRGGGAFDEQFF.

The chain joins TRBV4-2 to TRBJ1-1; 8 bases match TRBD1. Per the germline V gene, CDR1 is LGHNA and CDR2 is YNFKEQ. The CDR3 is made up of 13 amino acids. The junction had 6 bases not matched to a gene; V was cut back by 8 bases and J by 4 bases. This chain's CDR3 is CASGQGGSTEAFF. The DNA of the CDR3 is TGTGCCAGCGGACAGGGAGGCAGCACTGAAGCTTTCTTT.

The V call is TRBV27, the J call TRBJ2-7; TRBD1 matches 9 bases. V lost 5 bases, J lost 0 bases, and 5 bases stayed unmatched. Germline V gene data show CDR1 as MNHEY and CDR2 as SMNVEV (reference sequence). The CDR3 has 15 residues. CDR3 residues: CASSPYRGLSYEQYF. CDR3 coding DNA: TGTGCCAGCAGTCCTTACAGGGGGCTCTCCTACGAGCAGTACTTC.